This T cell receptor beta chain was found in a study of blood T cell repertoires in COVID-19. At the level of the study: Acute and convalescent COVID-19 specimens originated in the United States, Italy and Spain.

The data were produced by immunoSEQ multiplex PCR, yet TCRdb's version contains in-frame clones alone and is incomplete. The sample carries 200,000 to 250,000 clones, about 85% recorded once. Germline CDR1 reads MNHEY; CDR2 reads SVGAGI. This CDR3 is built from 16 residues. With V trimmed by 0 bases and J by 9 bases, 7 bases remained unmatched. The chain joins TRBV6-5 to TRBJ1-6; 8 bases line up with TRBD1. This TCR was recovered from a woman aged 45-60 years with COVID-19, enrolled during active disease. The specimen sequenced was peripheral blood. The DNA of the CDR3 is TGTGCCAGCAGTTACTCTCTCGGACAGGGTGCTTCACCCCTCCACTTT. The encoded protein is CASSYSLGQGASPLHF.